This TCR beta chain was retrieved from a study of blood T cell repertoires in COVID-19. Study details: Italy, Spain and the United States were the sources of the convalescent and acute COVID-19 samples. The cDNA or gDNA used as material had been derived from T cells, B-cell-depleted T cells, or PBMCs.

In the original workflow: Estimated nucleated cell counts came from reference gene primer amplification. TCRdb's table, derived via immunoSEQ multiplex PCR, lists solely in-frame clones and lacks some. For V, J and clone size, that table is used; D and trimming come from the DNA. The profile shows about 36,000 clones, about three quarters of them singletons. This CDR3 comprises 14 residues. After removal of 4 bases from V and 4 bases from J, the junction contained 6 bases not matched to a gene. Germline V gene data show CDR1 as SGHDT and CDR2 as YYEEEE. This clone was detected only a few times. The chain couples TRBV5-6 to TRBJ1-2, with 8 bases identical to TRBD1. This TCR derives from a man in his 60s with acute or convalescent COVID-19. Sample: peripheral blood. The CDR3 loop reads CASSAAGTGYGYTF. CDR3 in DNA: TGTGCCAGCAGCGCGGCCGGGACAGGCTATGGCTACACCTTC.